The 21 T cell receptor beta chains in this list originate from one sample, sequenced in a study of T-cell memory formation after mild COVID-19. Each CDR3 protein gets one entry after TCRdb re-called the 5' RACE reads with MiXCR. Among a few hundred thousand distinct CDR3 sequences, approximately 15% were seen once, and the ten largest hold approximately 21%. The sequenced sample was PBMCs or a T cell subset sorted from them (not recorded which). These TCRs come from a man aged 18 to 30 who had mild COVID-19 (a few samples of this study predate the infection). Cell type and time point are not known.

This sequence joins TRBV9 and TRBJ1-2; no firm D call. The V end lost 0 bases, the J end lost 8 bases, and 14 bases lay between the germline ends. The CDR3 consists of 14 residues. Per the germline V gene, CDR1 is SGDLS and CDR2 is YYNGEE. The CDR3 DNA is TGTGCCAGCAGCGTAGAAGCTATGGCCTCCGGCTACACCTTC. Translating gives CASSVEAMASGYTF.

V and J are TRBV10-3 and TRBJ1-2; the D gene is possibly TRBD1 (6 bases). CDR3 length: 16 amino acids. V dropped 4 bases and J dropped 4 bases, with 19 bases sitting between them. Germline V gene data show CDR1 as ENHRY and CDR2 as SYGVKD. For the CDR3, the DNA is TGTGCCATCAGTGGCCCCGGGGGGGGGCCTCTCTATGGCTACACCTTC. The encoded protein is CAISGPGGGPLYGYTF.

V and J are TRBV5-8 and TRBJ2-7; 7 positions agree with TRBD2. From germline, CDR1 is SGHTS and CDR2 YDEGEE. The J segment lost 6 bases and the V segment lost 0 bases, leaving 9 bases of the junction unmatched. The CDR3 totals 15 residues. The CDR3 sequence: CASSLARNGGGEQYF. As DNA, the CDR3 is TGTGCCAGCAGCTTGGCCCGAAACGGCGGGGGCGAGCAGTACTTC.

This sequence joins TRBV20-1 and TRBJ2-2, with TRBD2 matching 12 bases. The CDR3 consists of 14 residues. The V and J ends lost 5 bases and 7 bases, in that order; junction bases with no gene match: 5. Germline-derived CDR1 and CDR2 are DFQATT and SNEGSKA (reference sequence). CDR3 amino acids: CSAPSGGADGELFF. CDR3 nucleotides: TGCAGTGCTCCTAGCGGGGGGGCCGACGGGGAGCTGTTTTTT.

Ten or more counts support this clonotype. V usage is TRBV4-3 and J usage is TRBJ2-1, with 9 bases aligning to TRBD2. Germline V CDR1 and CDR2: LGHNA, YSLEER. This CDR3 comprises 13 residues. V lost 4 bases, J lost 7 bases, and 2 bases stayed unmatched. For the CDR3, the DNA is TGCGCCAGCAGCCGGGGACTAGCTAATGAGCAGTTCTTC. Encoded protein: CASSRGLANEQFF.

This clonotype was seen a few times. The chain combines TRBV7-3 with TRBJ1-2; D possibly corresponds to TRBD1 (6 bases). Trimming pared 4 bases from V and 3 bases from J, leaving 15 bases between. The length of the CDR3 is 15 residues. Germline V gene lookup returns CDR1 SGHTA and CDR2 FQGTGA. CDR3 nucleotide sequence: TGTGCCAGCAGCTCGACAGGCCCCGGGGACTATGGCTACACCTTC. It codes for CASSSTGPGDYGYTF.

This clonotype was observed at least ten times. The V and J genes are TRBV12-3 or TRBV12-4 and TRBJ2-6; unclear D gene. The CDR3 consists of 13 residues. Trimming pared 4 bases from V and 2 bases from J, leaving 3 bases between. The CDR3 sequence: CASSSAGANVLTF. CDR3 DNA sequence: TGTGCCAGCAGTTCGGCTGGGGCCAACGTCCTGACTTTC.

The V call is TRBV12-3 or TRBV12-4, the J call TRBJ2-1; 9 bases line up with TRBD2. The CDR3 spans 16 residues. V trimming: 3 bases; J trimming: 5 bases; junction bases outside the gene matches: 8. The CDR3, as DNA: TGTGCCAGCAGTTTCAATCCGAGCGGGGGGCACAATGAGCAGTTCTTC. Protein: CASSFNPSGGHNEQFF.

This clonotype appeared many times. V gene TRBV20-1 combines with J gene TRBJ2-5, with D perhaps matching TRBD2 (5 bases). V lost 2 bases, J lost 5 bases, and 18 bases lay in between. Germline loops: CDR1 DFQATT, CDR2 SNEGSKA (reference sequence). The CDR3 runs 15 residues. CDR3 nucleotides: TGCAGTGCTAGATCGGTTCGGGGAAACTTGGAGACCCAGTACTTC. It translates to CSARSVRGNLETQYF.

The CDR3 region has the DNA TGCAGCGTTGAGCGTCAGCCGGAAGCTGAAGCTTTCTTT. Translated, it gives CSVERQPEAEAFF. V is TRBV29-1 and J is TRBJ1-1, with unresolved D. V was clipped by 3 bases and J by 6 bases, with 14 bases between them. From germline, CDR1 is SQVTM and CDR2 ANQGSEA. The CDR3 runs 13 residues.

The chain couples TRBV6-2 or TRBV6-3 to TRBJ2-2, with no clear D. Per germline, CDR1 MNHEY and CDR2 SVGEGT. The length of the CDR3 is 12 residues. Trimming pared 5 bases from V and 6 bases from J, leaving 7 bases between. CDR3 DNA sequence: TGTGCCAGCAGTCCCTTCGCCGGGGAGCTGTTTTTT. It encodes CASSPFAGELFF.

The chain recombines TRBV14 with TRBJ2-6; no clear D gene. This CDR3 is 15 amino acids long. The ends were cut back, 5 bases at V and 0 bases at J, with 8 bases in the middle. Germline-derived CDR1 and CDR2 are SGHDN and FVKESK. The CDR3 sequence is CASSLQSSGANVLTF. The CDR3 DNA is TGTGCCAGCAGCTTACAGAGCTCTGGGGCCAACGTCCTGACTTTC.

This clonotype came up a few times. This sequence joins TRBV11-2 and TRBJ2-1; D call uncertain. Germline loops: CDR1 SGHAT, CDR2 FQNNGV. CDR3 length equals 14 residues. Trimming cost V 1 base and J 5 bases, with 9 bases left between them. Written as DNA, the CDR3 is TGTGCCAGCAGCTTAGTTGGGGATCACAATGAGCAGTTCTTC. It yields the protein CASSLVGDHNEQFF. Looking up the rest from reference TRBV11-2 and TRBJ2-1 gives the full variable domain: EAGVAQSPRYKIIEKRQSVAFWCNPISGHATLYWYQQILGQGPKLLIQFQNNGVVDDSQLPKDRFSAERLKGVDSTLKIQPAKLEDSAVYLCASSLVGDHNEQFFGPGTRLTVL.

This clonotype was seen a handful of times. J is TRBJ1-5 and V is TRBV6-5; D uncertain. Per germline, CDR1 MNHEY and CDR2 SVGAGI. Trimming cost V 4 bases and J 7 bases, with 14 bases left between them. The CDR3 has 14 amino acids. CDR3 amino acids: CASSSIRIGQPQHF. As DNA, the CDR3 is TGTGCCAGCAGTTCCATCCGAATTGGACAGCCCCAGCATTTT.

In its sample, this clonotype was seen a few times. J is TRBJ2-5 and V is TRBV6-5, with 8 nucleotides matching TRBD2. Trimming took 7 bases from V and 4 from J; bases not matched to a gene: 8. Germline lookup yields CDR1 MNHEY and CDR2 SVGAGI. The CDR3 covers 14 residues. The CDR3 sequence: CASKRGSLGETQYF. The CDR3 bases are TGTGCCAGCAAGCGGGGGAGTTTAGGAGAGACCCAGTACTTC.

The chain recombines TRBV5-1 with TRBJ2-7; 7 bases fit TRBD2. Germline-derived CDR1 and CDR2 are SGHRS and YFSETQ. This CDR3 has 14 residues. The ends lost 2 bases at V and 2 bases at J; junction bases unmatched: 4. This CDR3 is CASSLSGDPYEQYF. The CDR3 DNA sequence: TGCGCCAGCAGCTTAAGCGGGGACCCCTACGAGCAGTACTTC.

With regard to this clonotype: One junction end disagrees with the germline gene, perhaps due to a read error. The chain joins TRBV6-2 or TRBV6-3 to TRBJ1-1, with 7 bases aligning to TRBD1. The CDR3 is made up of 11 amino acids. In germline, CDR1 is MNHEY, CDR2 SVGEGT. In DNA form, the CDR3 reads TGTGCCATCCAGACAGGGTCTGAAGCTTTATTT. As protein: CAIQTGSEALF.

The chain joins TRBV10-3 to TRBJ2-1; tentative D call: TRBD2 (5 bases). CDR1 is ENHRY, CDR2 SYGVKD, per germline. The CDR3 sequence is 12 residues long. Trimming took off 3 bases at V and 7 bases at J, with 7 bases between the two ends. Here the CDR3 DNA reads TGTGCCATCAGTGAATGGAGGAATGAGCAGTTCTTC. Translating it yields CAISEWRNEQFF.

V gene TRBV27 combines with J gene TRBJ1-5; D possibly corresponds to TRBD1 (6 bases). This CDR3 is built from 15 residues. CDR1 is MNHEY, CDR2 SMNVEV, per germline (reference sequence). With 0 bases removed from V and 7 bases from J, the gap between germline ends came to 13 bases. CDR3 region: CASSLSGGLRQPQHF. In DNA form, the CDR3 reads TGTGCCAGCAGTTTATCAGGGGGGCTAAGGCAGCCCCAGCATTTT.

The J gene is TRBJ1-2, the V gene TRBV24-1; no reliable D call. The CDR3 covers 12 residues. V lost 4 bases and J 6 bases, leaving 8 bases between the germline ends. Germline CDR1 is KGHDR and CDR2 is SFDVKD. DNA for the CDR3: TGTGCCACCAGTGAGTCTCGACATGGCTACACCTTC. Protein sequence: CATSESRHGYTF.

This clonotype was counted a few times. V gene TRBV6-1 combines with J gene TRBJ2-5; D is possibly TRBD1 or TRBD2 (5 bases each). This CDR3 is 13 amino acids long. Germline lookup yields CDR1 MNHNS and CDR2 SASEGT. V was pared by 6 bases and J by 5 bases, with 13 bases between. CDR3 sequence (DNA): TGTGCCAGCAGGGCTCGGGGCGGGGAGACCCAGTACTTC. It codes for CASRARGGETQYF.